This TCR beta chain was sequenced in a study of cytomegalovirus exposure and HLA in healthy donors. PCR primers comprised 60 Vbeta and 13 Jbeta primers. The repertoire was sequenced with immunoSEQ multiplex PCR; TCRdb's copy has only in-frame clones and lacks some. This table has some 250,000 clones, 82% appearing once. Donors were ostensibly healthy at sampling, although undocumented immune exposures were probable. Germline V gene lookup returns CDR1 SGHKS and CDR2 YYEKEE (reference sequence). The CDR3 spans 15 residues. The V end lost 3 bases, the J end lost 8 bases, and 17 bases lay between the germline ends.

The chain recombines TRBV5-5 with TRBJ1-4, with a possible D match to TRBD1 (5 bases). The sample consisted of PBMCs. The TCR was taken from a woman aged 40 to 55 in good health and CMV-seropositive. CDR3 sequence (DNA): TGTGCCAGCAGCTCCCTCGCCAGGGTGCACGAAAAACTGTTTTTT. It codes for CASSSLARVHEKLFF.